This T cell receptor beta chain was obtained from a study of blood T cell repertoires in COVID-19. For the study at large: Nucleic acid was either cDNA or gDNA, and it came from T cells, B-cell-depleted T cells, or PBMCs.

Some clones are missing from TCRdb's copy, which holds only in-frame ones; the method was immunoSEQ multiplex PCR. The sample has around 220,000 clones, 75% to 95% seen once. The CDR3 covers 13 residues. Trimming took off 6 bases at V and 6 bases at J, with 11 bases between the two ends. From germline, CDR1 is LNHDA and CDR2 SQIVND (reference sequence). This TCR was sampled from a woman in her late teens or twenties who had recovered from COVID-19. The chain employs TRBV19 and TRBJ1-4; no firm D call. The sequenced material came from PBMCs or T cells enriched from blood (not recorded which). This CDR3 reads CASSWSVYEKLFF. The CDR3 coding sequence is TGTGCCAGTAGCTGGAGCGTCTATGAAAAACTGTTTTTT.